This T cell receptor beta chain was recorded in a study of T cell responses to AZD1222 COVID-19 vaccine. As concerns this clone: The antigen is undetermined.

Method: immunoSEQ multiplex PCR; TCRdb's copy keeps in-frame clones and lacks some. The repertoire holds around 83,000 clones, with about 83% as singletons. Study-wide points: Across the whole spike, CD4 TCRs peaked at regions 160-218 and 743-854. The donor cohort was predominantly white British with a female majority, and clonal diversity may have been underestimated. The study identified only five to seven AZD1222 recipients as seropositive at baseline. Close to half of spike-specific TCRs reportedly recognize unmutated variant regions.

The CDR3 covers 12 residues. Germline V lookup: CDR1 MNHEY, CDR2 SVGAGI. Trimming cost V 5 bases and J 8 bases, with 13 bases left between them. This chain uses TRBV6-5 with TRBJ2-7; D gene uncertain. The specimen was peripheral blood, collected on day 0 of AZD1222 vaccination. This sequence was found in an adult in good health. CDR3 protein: CASSPSIGKQYF. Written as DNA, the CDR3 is TGTGCCAGCAGTCCGTCGATTGGAAAGCAGTACTTC.